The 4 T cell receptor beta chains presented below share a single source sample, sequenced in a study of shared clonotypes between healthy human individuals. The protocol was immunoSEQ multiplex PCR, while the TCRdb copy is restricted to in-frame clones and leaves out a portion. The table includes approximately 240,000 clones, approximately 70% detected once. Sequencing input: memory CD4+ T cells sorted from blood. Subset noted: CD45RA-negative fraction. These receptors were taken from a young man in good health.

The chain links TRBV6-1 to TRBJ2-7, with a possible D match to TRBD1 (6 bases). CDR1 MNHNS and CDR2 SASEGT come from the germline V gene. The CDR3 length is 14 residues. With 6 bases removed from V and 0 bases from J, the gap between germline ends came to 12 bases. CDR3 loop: CASRKGHTSYEQYF. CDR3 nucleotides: TGTGCCAGCAGGAAGGGACACACCTCCTACGAGCAGTACTTC.

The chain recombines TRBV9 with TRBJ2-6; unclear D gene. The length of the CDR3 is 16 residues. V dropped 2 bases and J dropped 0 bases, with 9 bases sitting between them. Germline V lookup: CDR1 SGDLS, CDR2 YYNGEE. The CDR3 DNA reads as TGTGCCAGCAGCGTCGGCCTAACCTCTGGGGCCAACGTCCTGACTTTC. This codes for CASSVGLTSGANVLTF.

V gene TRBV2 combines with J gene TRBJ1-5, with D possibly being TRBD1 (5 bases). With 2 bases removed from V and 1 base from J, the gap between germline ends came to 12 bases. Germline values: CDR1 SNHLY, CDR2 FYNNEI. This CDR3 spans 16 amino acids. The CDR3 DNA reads TGTGCCAGCAGTGAATGGGGGGGATTCAGCAATCAGCCCCAGCATTTT. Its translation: CASSEWGGFSNQPQHF.

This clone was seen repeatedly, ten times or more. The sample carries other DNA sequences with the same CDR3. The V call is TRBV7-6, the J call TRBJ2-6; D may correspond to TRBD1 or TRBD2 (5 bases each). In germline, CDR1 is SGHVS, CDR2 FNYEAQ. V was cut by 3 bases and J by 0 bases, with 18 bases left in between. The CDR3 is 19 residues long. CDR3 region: CASSFQGELGSSGANVLTF. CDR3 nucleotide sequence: TGTGCCAGCAGCTTTCAAGGGGAGCTAGGAAGCTCTGGGGCCAACGTCCTGACTTTC.